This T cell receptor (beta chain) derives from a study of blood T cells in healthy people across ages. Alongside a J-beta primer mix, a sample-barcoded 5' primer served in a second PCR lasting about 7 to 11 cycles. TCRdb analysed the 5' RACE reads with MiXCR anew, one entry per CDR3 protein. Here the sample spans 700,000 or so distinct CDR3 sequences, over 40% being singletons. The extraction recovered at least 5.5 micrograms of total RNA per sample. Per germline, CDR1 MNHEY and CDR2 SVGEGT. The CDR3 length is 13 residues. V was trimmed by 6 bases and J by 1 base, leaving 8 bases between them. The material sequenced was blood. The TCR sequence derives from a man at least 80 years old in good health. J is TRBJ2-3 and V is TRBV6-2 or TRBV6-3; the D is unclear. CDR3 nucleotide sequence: TGTGCCAGCAGGTTTGTGGGCACAGATACGCAGTATTTT. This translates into CASRFVGTDTQYF.